The next 16 T cell receptor beta chains were all read from a single sample in a study of cytomegalovirus exposure and HLA in healthy donors. Amplification used 60 Vbeta primers and 13 Jbeta primers. The assay was immunoSEQ multiplex PCR, and TCRdb's table has in-frame clones only and misses some. This sample carries 150,000 to 180,000 clones, 65% to 80% of them seen once, and the ten largest clones take under 4.5%. Material: PBMCs. The receptors here all came from a woman aged 40 to 49 in good health and CMV-seronegative.

This chain links TRBV11-3 with TRBJ2-2; TRBD2 is a possible D gene (6 bases). V shed 5 bases and J shed 5 bases, with 15 bases lying between them. This CDR3 contains 15 residues. Germline V CDR1 and CDR2: SGHNT, YENEEA. CDR3 sequence (DNA): TGTGCCAGCAGCCCCCACGGGGGTTCGACCGGGGAGCTGTTTTTT. This translates into CASSPHGGSTGELFF.

The CDR3 DNA is TGTGCCAGCAGTCAGGGTTATAGGACAGACAAGTACTTC. Translated, it gives CASSQGYRTDKYF. The chain is built from TRBV27 and TRBJ2-7, with a possible D match to TRBD1 (6 bases). V was trimmed by 5 bases and J by 11 bases, leaving 19 bases between them. In germline, CDR1 is MNHEY, CDR2 SMNVEV (reference sequence). The CDR3 sequence is 13 residues long.

The V call is TRBV23-1, the J call TRBJ2-1; 7 bases line up with TRBD2. TRBV23-1 is marked as an open reading frame, function uncertain. The CDR3 has 21 residues. V shed 7 bases, J shed 6 bases, and the junction held 30 bases outside the gene matches. The CDR3 here is CASTNAAEGHAGRDARNEQFF. The CDR3 DNA follows: TGCGCCAGCACTAACGCTGCCGAGGGTCACGCGGGGAGGGATGCCCGCAATGAGCAGTTCTTC.

This clone was observed once. The chain uses TRBV6-1 and TRBJ2-7, with D possibly matching TRBD1 (5 bases). Germline V gives CDR1 MNHNS, CDR2 SASEGT. The CDR3 runs to 15 residues. The V gene lost 8 bases and the J gene lost 0 bases, with 17 bases spanning the gap. The CDR3, as DNA: TGTGCCAGCGACTGGGGCTCCTCGAACTCCTACGAGCAGTACTTC. This codes for CASDWGSSNSYEQYF.

This rearrangement joins TRBV19 to TRBJ2-3; 9 bases map to TRBD2. Germline loops: CDR1 LNHDA, CDR2 SQIVND (reference sequence). The trim removed 1 base at V and 5 bases at J, leaving 10 bases unmatched. The CDR3 has 17 residues. The CDR3 loop is CASSIVAGESWGDTQYF. CDR3 coding DNA: TGTGCCAGTAGTATAGTAGCGGGAGAGTCTTGGGGAGATACGCAGTATTTT.

Written as DNA, the CDR3 is TGCGCCAGCACAGACAGTAACCAGAACACTGAAGCTTTCTTT. Protein product: CASTDSNQNTEAFF. The chain joins TRBV23-1 to TRBJ1-1; possibly TRBD1 for D (5 bases). TRBV23-1 is noted as an ORF with a role that remains uncertain. The CDR3 covers 14 residues. Trimming cost V 7 bases and J 1 base, with 13 bases left between them.

The chain employs TRBV5-1 and TRBJ1-5; D might be TRBD1 (5 bases). Trimming cost V 4 bases and J 3 bases, with 11 bases left between them. The V gene's germline CDR1 is SGHRS and CDR2 YFSETQ. There are 14 residues in the CDR3. In DNA form, the CDR3 reads TGCGCCAGCAGCCAGGGAGGAGACAATCAGCCCCAGCATTTT. This translates into CASSQGGDNQPQHF.

The chain joins TRBV6-4 to TRBJ2-7; D unresolved. V dropped 3 bases and J dropped 5 bases, with 11 bases sitting between them. This CDR3 is built from 13 residues. Germline V CDR1 and CDR2: MRHNA, SNTAGT. The CDR3 sequence is CASSESQFNEQYF. DNA for the CDR3: TGTGCCAGCAGTGAATCACAGTTCAACGAGCAGTACTTC.

The V and J genes are TRBV9 and TRBJ1-2; no reliable D call. The CDR3 sequence is 11 residues long. Germline V gene data show CDR1 as SGDLS and CDR2 as YYNGEE. V gave up 6 bases and J gave up 8 bases, with 11 bases separating them. The CDR3: CASMSREGYTF. As DNA, the CDR3 is TGTGCCAGCATGTCCCGGGAGGGCTACACCTTC.

The J gene is TRBJ2-3, the V gene TRBV9, with 7 bases identical to TRBD2. J gave up 7 bases and V 3 bases, and 8 bases lay outside the gene matches. Germline CDR1 SGDLS, CDR2 YYNGEE. The CDR3 consists of 14 residues. CDR3 coding DNA: TGTGCCAGCAGCGAAACGGTGGGGGGGTATACGCAGTATTTT. Its protein product is CASSETVGGYTQYF.

V gene TRBV7-2 combines with J gene TRBJ1-4; the match to TRBD1 covers 7 bases. The J segment lost 0 bases and the V segment lost 4 bases, leaving 5 bases of the junction unmatched. This CDR3 spans 16 amino acids. The germline V gene has CDR1 SGHTA and CDR2 FQGNSA. The CDR3 loop is CASSSFGTATNEKLFF. DNA for the CDR3: TGTGCCAGCAGCTCATTCGGGACAGCAACTAATGAAAAACTGTTTTTT. Together with reference TRBV7-2 and TRBJ1-4, the CDR3 gives the full variable domain: GAGVSQSPSNKVTEKGKDVELRCDPISGHTALYWYRQSLGQGLEFLIYFQGNSAPDKSGLPSDRFSAERTGGSVSTLTIQRTQQEDSAVYLCASSSFGTATNEKLFFGSGTQLSVL.

The chain links TRBV28 to TRBJ1-2, with TRBD1 as a possible D gene (5 bases). The CDR3 length is 13 residues. Trimming left V 9 bases short and J 1 base short, with 12 bases between. From germline, CDR1 is MDHEN and CDR2 SYDVKM. The CDR3 protein is CASLQQVNYGYTF. The CDR3 nucleotides are TGTGCCAGTCTACAACAGGTTAACTATGGCTACACCTTC.

The rearrangement uses TRBV7-6 and TRBJ2-3; 12 bases are a match to TRBD2. V lost 4 bases, J lost 1 base, and 3 bases stayed unmatched. Per germline, CDR1 SGHVS and CDR2 FNYEAQ. The CDR3 is 16 amino acids. The CDR3 DNA sequence: TGTGCCAGCAGCTCACTAGCGGGGGGCCGCACAGATACGCAGTATTTT. Amino acid sequence: CASSSLAGGRTDTQYF.

In its sample, this clone was seen a few times. The gene calls are TRBV27 and TRBJ1-1; D ambiguous. CDR1 and CDR2 (germline): MNHEY, SMNVEV (reference sequence). The CDR3 loop spans 13 amino acids. The V end lost 7 bases, the J end lost 3 bases, and 12 bases lay between the germline ends. CDR3 residues: CASKGGRDTEAFF. Here the CDR3 DNA reads TGTGCCAGCAAGGGAGGGAGGGACACTGAAGCTTTCTTT.

V gene TRBV5-4 combines with J gene TRBJ1-2; 7 nucleotides line up with TRBD1. This CDR3 is built from 15 residues. Germline lookup yields CDR1 SGHNT and CDR2 YYREEE (reference sequence). J gave up 4 bases and V 4 bases, and 10 bases lay outside the gene matches. The CDR3 reads CASSPQSGQAYGYTF. In DNA form, the CDR3 reads TGTGCCAGCAGCCCCCAGTCAGGACAGGCCTATGGCTACACCTTC. The variable domain in full, completed from reference TRBV5-4 and TRBJ1-2, reads ETGVTQSPTHLIKTRGQQVTLRCSSQSGHNTVSWYQQALGQGPQFIFQYYREEENGRGNFPPRFSGLQFPNYSSELNVNALELDDSALYLCASSPQSGQAYGYTFGSGTRLTVV.

The V gene is TRBV29-1, the J gene TRBJ2-1; D gene unclear. Per germline, CDR1 SQVTM and CDR2 ANQGSEA. V was shortened by 3 bases and J by 8 bases, with 11 bases between the two germline ends. This CDR3 has 12 amino acids. The CDR3 is CSVEVLEDEQFF. Here the CDR3 DNA reads TGCAGCGTTGAGGTCTTAGAGGATGAGCAGTTCTTC.